The source of this T cell receptor beta chain is a study of shared clonotypes between healthy human individuals. Profiled with immunoSEQ multiplex PCR; TCRdb holds only in-frame clones, not every one. The data show more than 1.2 million clones, approximately 98.5% seen once. Within Nashville, Tennessee resided all donors, each a Caucasian adult. CDR1 is GTSNPN and CDR2 is SVGIG in the germline V gene (reference sequence). Trimming cost V 3 bases and J 12 bases, with 12 bases left between them. The CDR3 has 11 amino acids. V is TRBV30 and J is TRBJ2-1, with a possible D match to TRBD2 (5 bases). Sequencing was done on a sample of naive CD4+ T cells sorted from blood. Subset defined: CD45RA+ positively selected. This TCR was sampled from a man aged 25 to 40 in good health. In DNA, the CDR3 is TGTGCCTGGAGCTCGGGATCGACGCAGTTCTTC. Its translation is CAWSSGSTQFF.